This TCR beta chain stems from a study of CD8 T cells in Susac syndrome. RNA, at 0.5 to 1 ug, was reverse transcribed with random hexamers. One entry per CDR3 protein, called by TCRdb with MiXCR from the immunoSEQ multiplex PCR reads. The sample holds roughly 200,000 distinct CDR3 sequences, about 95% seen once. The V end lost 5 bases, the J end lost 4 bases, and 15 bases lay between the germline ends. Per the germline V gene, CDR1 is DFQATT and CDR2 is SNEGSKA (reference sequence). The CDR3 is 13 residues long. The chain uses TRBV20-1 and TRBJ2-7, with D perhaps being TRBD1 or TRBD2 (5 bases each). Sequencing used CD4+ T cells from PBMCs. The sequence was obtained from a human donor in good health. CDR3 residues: CSASGWGIYEQYF. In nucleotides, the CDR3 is TGCAGTGCTTCAGGGTGGGGGATTTACGAGCAGTACTTC.